This T cell receptor beta chain was recovered during a study of shared clonotypes between healthy human individuals. The germline gives CDR1 LNHDA, CDR2 SQIVND (reference sequence). There are 15 residues in the CDR3. Germline trimming cut 4 bases from V and 3 bases from J; bases unmatched to any gene: 8. At deep level, the assay was performed. Some clones are missing from TCRdb's copy, which holds only in-frame ones; the method was immunoSEQ multiplex PCR. The sample contains about 460,000 clones, around 77% of which appear only once. This chain joins TRBV19 and TRBJ2-5; the match to TRBD1 covers 7 bases. This TCR was recovered from a woman aged 40-49 years in good health. Some clones in this sample may be carry-over from other donors' samples. The source material was PBMCs. The CDR3 loop is CASSSRTGFEETQYF. Here the CDR3 DNA reads TGTGCCAGTAGTAGTCGGACAGGATTCGAAGAGACCCAGTACTTC.